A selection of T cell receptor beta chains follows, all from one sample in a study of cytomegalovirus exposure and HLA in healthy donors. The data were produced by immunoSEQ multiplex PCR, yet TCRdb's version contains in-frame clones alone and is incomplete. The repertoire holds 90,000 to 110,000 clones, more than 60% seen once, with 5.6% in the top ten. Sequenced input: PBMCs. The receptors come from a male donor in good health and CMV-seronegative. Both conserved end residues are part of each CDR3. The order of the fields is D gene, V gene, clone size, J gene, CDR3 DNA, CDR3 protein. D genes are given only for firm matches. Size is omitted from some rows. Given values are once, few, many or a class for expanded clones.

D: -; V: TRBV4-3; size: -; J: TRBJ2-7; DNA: TGCGCCAGCAGCCAAGATCGGGGGGCAGGGCCGTACTTC; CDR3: CASSQDRGAGPYF
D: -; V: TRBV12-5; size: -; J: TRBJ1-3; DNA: TGTGCTAGTGGTTCCCCAGGGGCGAGCTCTGGAAACACCATATATTTT; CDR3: CASGSPGASSGNTIYF
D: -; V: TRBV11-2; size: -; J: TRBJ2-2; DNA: TGTGCCAGCAGCTTAGGGCGGGCTTCGAACACCGGGGAGCTGTTTTTT; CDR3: CASSLGRASNTGELFF
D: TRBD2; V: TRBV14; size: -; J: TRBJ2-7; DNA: TGTGCCAGCAGCCAAGAGCGGGGGGTCTACGAGCAGTACTTC; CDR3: CASSQERGVYEQYF
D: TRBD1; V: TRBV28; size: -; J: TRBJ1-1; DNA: TGTGCCAGTTCCCCGGGACAGCCGAACACTGAAGCTTTCTTT; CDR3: CASSPGQPNTEAFF
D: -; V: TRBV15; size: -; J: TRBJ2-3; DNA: TGTGCCACCACGCGGACTGGTTTTTTCATGGCGGATACTAGCACAGATACGCAGTATTTT; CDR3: CATTRTGFFMADTSTDTQYF
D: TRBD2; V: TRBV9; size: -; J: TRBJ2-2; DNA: TGTGCCAGCAACCTCGGGGGGGCGCCCGGGGAGCTGTTTTTT; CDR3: CASNLGGAPGELFF
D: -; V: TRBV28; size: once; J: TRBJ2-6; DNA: TGTGCCAGCAGTTTGGCATCCGGGGCCAACGTCCTGACTTTC; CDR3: CASSLASGANVLTF
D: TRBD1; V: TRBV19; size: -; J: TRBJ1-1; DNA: TGTGCCAGTACAGACAGGGTGAACACTGAAGCTTTCTTT; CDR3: CASTDRVNTEAFF
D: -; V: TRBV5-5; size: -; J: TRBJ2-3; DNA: TGTGCCAGCAGTCTCAACATTAGGACAGATAGGACAGATACGCAGTATTTT; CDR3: CASSLNIRTDRTDTQYF
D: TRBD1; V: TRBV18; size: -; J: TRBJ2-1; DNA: TGTGCCAGCTCACCACCCGGACAGGGCTCTAACAATGAGCAGTTCTTC; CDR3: CASSPPGQGSNNEQFF
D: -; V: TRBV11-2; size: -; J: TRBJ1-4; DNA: TGTGCCAGCAGCTTAGACGGCCGGACTTGGGAAAAACTGTTTTTT; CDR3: CASSLDGRTWEKLFF
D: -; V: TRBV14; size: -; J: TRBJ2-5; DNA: TGTGCCAGCAGCCAGTATTCAGGTGAAGCAGCGGGGACCCAGTACTTC; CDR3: CASSQYSGEAAGTQYF
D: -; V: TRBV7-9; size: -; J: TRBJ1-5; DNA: TGTGCCAGCAGCTCCGGACACCCAAATCAGCCCCAGCATTTT; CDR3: CASSSGHPNQPQHF
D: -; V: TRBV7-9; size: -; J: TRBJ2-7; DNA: TGTTCCAGCAGCTTAGGTCCTCGGCAGTACTTC; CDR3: CSSSLGPRQYF
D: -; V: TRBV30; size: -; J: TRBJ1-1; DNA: TGTGCCTGGACGCGGAGCCTGAACACTGAAGCTTTCTTT; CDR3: CAWTRSLNTEAFF
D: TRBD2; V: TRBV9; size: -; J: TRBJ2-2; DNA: TGTGCCAGCAGCGCCCCCATCCATGGGGGGGAGAAGCTGTTTTTT; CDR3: CASSAPIHGGEKLFF
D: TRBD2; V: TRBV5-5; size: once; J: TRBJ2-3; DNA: TGTGCCAGCAGCCCACCTAGCGGGAGGACAGATACGCAGTATTTT; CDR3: CASSPPSGRTDTQYF
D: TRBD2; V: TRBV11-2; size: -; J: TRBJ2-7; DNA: TGTGCCAGCAGCTTAGATTTGGGAGCGGGAGGGCTCGACGAGCAGTACTTC; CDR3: CASSLDLGAGGLDEQYF
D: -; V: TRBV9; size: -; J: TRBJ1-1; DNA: TGTGCCAGCAGCGTAGGTTATCGGGTAGGGGCTATGAACACTGAAGCTTTCTTT; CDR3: CASSVGYRVGAMNTEAFF
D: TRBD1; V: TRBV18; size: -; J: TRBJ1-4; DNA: TGTGCCAGCTCACCCGCAGGGGGACTCGAAAAACTGTTTTTT; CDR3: CASSPAGGLEKLFF
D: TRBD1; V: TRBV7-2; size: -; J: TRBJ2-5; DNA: TGTGCCAGCAGCTCCCGACAGGGTGGGGAGACCCAGTACTTC; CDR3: CASSSRQGGETQYF
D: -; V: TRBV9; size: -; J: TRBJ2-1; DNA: TGTGCCAGCAGCGTAGGGACAGCCATGCCAGAGCAGTTCTTC; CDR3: CASSVGTAMPEQFF
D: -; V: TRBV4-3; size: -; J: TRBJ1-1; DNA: TGCGCCAGCAGCCAAGATCAGATCAGGGCAACTGAAGCTTTCTTT; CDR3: CASSQDQIRATEAFF
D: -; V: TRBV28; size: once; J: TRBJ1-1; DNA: TGTGCCAGCAGTTTCGCGACTGAAGCTTTCTTT; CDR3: CASSFATEAFF
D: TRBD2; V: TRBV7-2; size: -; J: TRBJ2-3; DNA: TGTGCCAGCGCGGGACTAGTTCGCACAGATACGCAGTATTTT; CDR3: CASAGLVRTDTQYF
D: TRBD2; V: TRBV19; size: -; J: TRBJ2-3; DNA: TGTGCCAGTAGTATAGCCCTGACTAGCGGGACGCTCACAGATACGCAGTATTTT; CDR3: CASSIALTSGTLTDTQYF
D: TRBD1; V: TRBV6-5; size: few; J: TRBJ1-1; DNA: TGTGCCAGCAGTTCAAGGGGGCGAACTGAAGCTTTCTTT; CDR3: CASSSRGRTEAFF
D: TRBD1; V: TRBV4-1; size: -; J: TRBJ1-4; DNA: TGCGCCAGCAGCCAAGAAGAGGGACAGCGAACTAATGAAAAACTGTTTTTT; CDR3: CASSQEEGQRTNEKLFF
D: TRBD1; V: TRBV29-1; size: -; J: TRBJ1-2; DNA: TGCAGCGTTGACCGACAAGGGACAGCTAACTATGGCTACACCTTC; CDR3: CSVDRQGTANYGYTF
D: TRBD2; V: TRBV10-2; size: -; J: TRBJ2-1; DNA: TGCGCCAGCAGTGATCCGGCGGGAGGGACCTACAATGAGCAGTTCTTC; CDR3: CASSDPAGGTYNEQFF